These T cell receptor beta chains were read from a single sample in a study of blood T cell repertoires in COVID-19. Sequencing was performed with immunoSEQ multiplex PCR; in TCRdb, only in-frame clones are kept and a portion is missing. The sample has around 370,000 clones, around 91% seen once; the top ten hold 2.5% to 4%. The specimen was peripheral blood. Receptor source: a woman in her late teens or twenties who had recovered from COVID-19. The CDR3 runs from the conserved cysteine through the conserved F or W. A D gene is named only where the DNA matches it firmly. Expanded clones get a size class; other rows say once, few or many, or leave the size out.

>TRBD1|TRBV10-2|-|TRBJ1-5
TGCGCCAGCAGTGTTGACAGGGGTTACAATCAGCCCCAGCATTTT
CASSVDRGYNQPQHF
>TRBD1|TRBV6-2/TRBV6-3|once|TRBJ1-1
TGTGCCAGCAGTAATACGGTGGGGACAGGGGCAAACACTGAAGCTTTCTTT
CASSNTVGTGANTEAFF
>TRBD1|TRBV10-2|-|TRBJ2-3
TGCGCCAGCAGGGGGACAGGGGCGTTGTATGGGGGCACAGATACGCAGTATTTT
CASRGTGALYGGTDTQYF
>TRBD2|TRBV11-2|once|TRBJ2-3
TGTGCCAGCAGCCGGACTAGCGGACGAACAGATACGCAGTATTTT
CASSRTSGRTDTQYF
>-|TRBV12-3/TRBV12-4|-|TRBJ1-5
TGTGCCAGCAGTTCGGTTAGCAATCAGCCCCAGCATTTT
CASSSVSNQPQHF
>-|TRBV6-5|-|TRBJ2-3
TGTGCCAGCAGTTACAACGTAGAGGAGTCGGATACGCAGTATTTT
CASSYNVEESDTQYF
>-|TRBV7-9|-|TRBJ1-1
TGTGCCGGAGGAAACGACGCAATGAACACTGAAGCTTTCTTT
CAGGNDAMNTEAFF
>-|TRBV7-2|-|TRBJ2-3
TGTGCCACCTCTTGGTCCGGAGGGGTCACAGATACGCAGTATTTT
CATSWSGGVTDTQYF
>-|TRBV9|-|TRBJ1-2
TGTGCCAGCAGCGTATCTAGCTGGCGTTCGGATGGCTACACCTTC
CASSVSSWRSDGYTF
>-|TRBV10-3|-|TRBJ2-5
TGTGCCATCAGTGAGAGTTCAGGGGTAGAGACCCAGTACTTC
CAISESSGVETQYF
>-|TRBV7-8|-|TRBJ1-6
TGTGCCAGCAGCTTAGACGGGGGGCGCCCTAATTCACCCCTCCACTTT
CASSLDGGRPNSPLHF
>TRBD2|TRBV24-1|-|TRBJ2-1
TGTGCCACCGGACTAGCGGGAGTACGAGAGCAGTTCTTC
CATGLAGVREQFF
>-|TRBV21-1|once|TRBJ2-3
TGTGCCAGCAGCCTCCCAGGGCAATCTAGCACAGATACGCAGTATTTT
CASSLPGQSSTDTQYF
>TRBD1|TRBV6-4|-|TRBJ1-2
TGTGCCAGCAGTGACTCACCCGGGACAGGTTCTGGCTACACCTTC
CASSDSPGTGSGYTF
>-|TRBV11-3|-|TRBJ2-3
TGTGCCAGCAGCTTAGCGGGAGTCCCCACAGATACGCAGTATTTT
CASSLAGVPTDTQYF
>-|TRBV4-1|-|TRBJ2-3
TGCGCCAGCAGCCAAGAGGTACTAGCAGATACGCAGTATTTT
CASSQEVLADTQYF
>TRBD2|TRBV24-1|-|TRBJ2-5
TGTGCCACCAGTGATGTGACTAGCGGGAGAGGAGGAGAGACCCAGTACTTC
CATSDVTSGRGGETQYF
>TRBD1|TRBV10-3|-|TRBJ1-5
TGTGCCATCAGTGAGCCGACCGGGACAGGGGAAAATCAGCCCCAGCATTTT
CAISEPTGTGENQPQHF
>-|TRBV5-4|-|TRBJ2-5
TGTGCCAGCAGCTTGGCTAACGGAGCAAGAGAGACCCAGTACTTC
CASSLANGARETQYF
>-|TRBV6-6|-|TRBJ1-1
TGTGCCAGCACATCGGGGGGCGCATGGGCTTTCTTT
CASTSGGAWAFF
>-|TRBV7-9|-|TRBJ2-3
TGTGCCAGCAGCTTAGCCCTAGGAGGGCCGGATACGCAGTATTTT
CASSLALGGPDTQYF
>-|TRBV9|-|TRBJ1-2
TGTGCCAGCAGCGTAGCGAACAGCGGCTACACCTTC
CASSVANSGYTF
>-|TRBV28|-|TRBJ1-1
TGTGCCAGCAGGCTTGTCGGGTCGGCTGAAGCTTTCTTT
CASRLVGSAEAFF
>-|TRBV28|-|TRBJ1-5
TGTGCCAGCAGTTTTTTACCTCCCGGACAGAGCAATCAGCCCCAGCATTTT
CASSFLPPGQSNQPQHF
>TRBD1|TRBV7-9|once|TRBJ1-1
TGTGCCAGCAGCTTTCGGACAGGGAAGAGCACTGAAGCTTTCTTT
CASSFRTGKSTEAFF
>TRBD2|TRBV9|-|TRBJ2-1
TGTGCCAGCAGCCCCGGGGAGGGGCAGACTTACAATGAGCAGTTCTTC
CASSPGEGQTYNEQFF
>TRBD1|TRBV11-2|once|TRBJ1-6
TGTGCCAGCAGCTCGGACAGGGTAAATTCACCCCTCCACTTT
CASSSDRVNSPLHF
>-|TRBV10-2|-|TRBJ1-2
TGCGCCAGCAGTGAAGTGGGGGCGGCCCCGAACTATGGCTACACCTTC
CASSEVGAAPNYGYTF